The entry that follows covers one TCR beta chain sequence. Its matching antigen is unknown. TCR sequencing used cDNA made by reverse transcription of extracted RNA. Data came from immunoSEQ multiplex PCR; TCRdb stores just in-frame clones and leaves some out. The sample includes 120,000 to 150,000 clones, 80% to 90% of them seen just once. The sample's treatment: oral pan-JAK inhibitor, 5-10 mg twice daily. The length of the CDR3 is 16 residues. With 6 bases removed from V and 0 bases from J, the gap between germline ends came to 17 bases. Germline assignment: CDR1 SGHRS and CDR2 YFSETQ. The data derive from a study of CD8+ T cells in alopecia areata. Study as a whole: Twice daily, treated patients received 5 to 10 mg of oral tofacitinib. Study results and limitations: Normal scalp had lower clonality than lesional scalp, with alopecia totalis/universalis lesions showing this most strongly. With one nonresponder, baseline CD8+ expansion's link to response remains uncertain.

This TCR was recovered from a human donor with alopecia areata. Sequencing was performed on CD8+ T cells sorted from blood, taken at week 4, from a patient treated with tofacitinib. This chain links TRBV5-1 with TRBJ2-3, with D tentatively TRBD2 (5 bases). CDR3 DNA sequence: TGCGCCAGCAATGTGGGAGTAGCAAAAAGCACAGATACGCAGTATTTT. Protein: CASNVGVAKSTDTQYF. Full variable domain (missing parts from reference TRBV5-1 and TRBJ2-3): KAGVTQTPRYLIKTRGQQVTLSCSPISGHRSVSWYQQTPGQGLQFLFEYFSETQRNKGNFPGRFSGRQFSNSRSEMNVSTLELGDSALYLCASNVGVAKSTDTQYFGPGTRLTVL.